The 29 T cell receptor beta chains below come from one sample, sequenced in a study of T cell responses to AZD1222 COVID-19 vaccine. Assay used: immunoSEQ multiplex PCR; TCRdb lists only in-frame clones, some missing. In total, the table holds around 140,000 clones. Sequenced: peripheral blood. Receptors were obtained from an adult in good health.

The chain recombines TRBV11-2 with TRBJ1-5, with D unclear. V lost 4 bases to trimming and J lost 1 base, with 8 bases between them. Germline lookup yields CDR1 SGHAT and CDR2 FQNNGV. This CDR3 comprises 14 residues. The DNA for the CDR3 is TGTGCCAGCAGCTCGCAGGCCAGCAATCAGCCCCAGCATTTT. It codes for CASSSQASNQPQHF.

This chain uses TRBV19 with TRBJ2-2; 12 bases fit TRBD1. Germline V gene data show CDR1 as LNHDA and CDR2 as SQIVND (reference sequence). CDR3 size: 14 residues. The V segment lost 9 bases and the J segment 7 bases; nucleotides outside the gene matches: 6. CDR3 region: CASRDRGRGGELFF. The CDR3 coding sequence is TGTGCCAGCCGGGACAGGGGGCGCGGCGGGGAGCTGTTTTTT.

The V and J genes are TRBV2 and TRBJ1-2, with 9 bases that match TRBD1. Germline values: CDR1 SNHLY, CDR2 FYNNEI. The junction had 7 bases not matched to a gene; V was cut back by 5 bases and J by 0 bases. The CDR3 is 16 amino acids. CDR3 coding DNA: TGTGCCAGCAGTCACAGGGGGCGAACTTCTAACTATGGCTACACCTTC. The encoded protein is CASSHRGRTSNYGYTF.

The rearrangement links TRBV7-8 to TRBJ1-2; D is unclear. Germline CDR1 is SGHVS and CDR2 is FQNEAQ. The ends were cut back, 8 bases at V and 6 bases at J, with 16 bases in the middle. The CDR3 loop spans 13 amino acids. The CDR3 protein is CASRPQEKDGYTF. The CDR3 nucleotides are TGTGCCAGCCGGCCGCAGGAAAAAGATGGCTACACCTTC.

The CDR3 loop reads CASSLVAGGADTQYF. CDR3 coding DNA: TGTGCCAGCAGCTTAGTGGCAGGGGGCGCAGATACGCAGTATTTT. The chain employs TRBV7-9 and TRBJ2-3, with TRBD1 identical over 8 bases. The ends lost 1 base at V and 4 bases at J; junction bases unmatched: 4. This CDR3 has 15 amino acids. CDR1 is SEHNR and CDR2 is FQNEAQ in the germline V gene (reference sequence).

The V call is TRBV2, the J call TRBJ1-2, with 7 bases matching TRBD1. Trimming at V came to 6 bases and at J to 4 bases, leaving 8 bases not matched to a gene. This CDR3 has 14 residues. From germline, CDR1 is SNHLY and CDR2 FYNNEI. The CDR3 bases are TGTGCCAGCAGGACCGGGGACAGTATCTATGGCTACACCTTC. Encoded protein: CASRTGDSIYGYTF.

The gene calls are TRBV6-1 and TRBJ1-2; no definite D call. The CDR3 runs to 15 residues. Germline lookup yields CDR1 MNHNS and CDR2 SASEGT. V was shortened by 1 base and J by 1 base, with 10 bases between the two germline ends. The CDR3 region has the DNA TGTGCCAGCAGTGAAGAGTCAGGACTTAACTATGGCTACACCTTC. It translates to CASSEESGLNYGYTF.

J is TRBJ2-1 and V is TRBV5-8, with 9 bases lining up with TRBD2. The V segment lost 4 bases and the J segment 7 bases; nucleotides outside the gene matches: 3. Germline CDR1 reads SGHTS; CDR2 reads YDEGEE. The CDR3 is made up of 13 amino acids. The CDR3: CASSRRGGNEQFF. The CDR3 DNA reads as TGTGCCAGCAGCCGGCGGGGGGGGAATGAGCAGTTCTTC. Variable domain in full (rest from reference TRBV5-8 and TRBJ2-1): EAGVTQSPTHLIKTRGQQATLRCSPISGHTSVYWYQQALGLGLQFLLWYDEGEERNRGNFPPRFSGRQFPNYSSELNVNALELEDSALYLCASSRRGGNEQFFGPGTRLTVL.

The chain couples TRBV6-5 to TRBJ1-2; TRBD1 matches 9 bases. The V gene's germline CDR1 is MNHEY and CDR2 SVGAGI. V lost 6 bases, J lost 1 base, and 0 bases stayed unmatched. CDR3 length: 13 residues. This CDR3 is CASRDRGNYGYTF. The CDR3 DNA sequence: TGTGCCAGCAGGGACAGGGGTAACTATGGCTACACCTTC.

The CDR3 nucleotides are TGTGCCAGCGCCAGATCCTCAGGGGGCTTAATCTACGAGCAGTACTTC. Translated: CASARSSGGLIYEQYF. The rearrangement links TRBV9 to TRBJ2-7; 8 bases match TRBD1. Per the germline V gene, CDR1 is SGDLS and CDR2 is YYNGEE. The CDR3 extends over 16 amino acids. V lost 7 bases to trimming and J lost 3 bases; unmatched junction nucleotides: 15. The whole variable domain, remainder taken from reference TRBV9 and TRBJ2-7, is DSGVTQTPKHLITATGQRVTLRCSPRSGDLSVYWYQQSLDQGLQFLIQYYNGEERAKGNILERFSAQQFPDLHSELNLSSLELGDSALYFCASARSSGGLIYEQYFGPGTRLTVT.

The J gene is TRBJ1-2, the V gene TRBV20-1; unclear D gene. The germline V and J ends were trimmed by 7 bases and 0 bases, with 6 bases remaining between them. The CDR3 covers 11 residues. Germline CDR1 reads DFQATT; CDR2 reads SNEGSKA (reference sequence). Written as DNA, the CDR3 is TGCAGTGGAGAATCTAACTATGGCTACACCTTC. Its protein is CSGESNYGYTF.

This sequence joins TRBV28 and TRBJ1-3; TRBD1 agrees at 8 bases. Germline trimming cut 5 bases from V and 8 bases from J; bases unmatched to any gene: 17. The CDR3 has 17 amino acids. Germline CDR1 MDHEN, CDR2 SYDVKM. The chain's CDR3 is CASSPPGQAQARHTIYF. CDR3 in DNA: TGTGCCAGCAGTCCGCCGGGACAGGCGCAAGCCCGACACACCATATATTTT.

The chain combines TRBV9 with TRBJ2-3, with 13 bases identical to TRBD2. The CDR3 is made up of 19 amino acids. V dropped 4 bases and J dropped 0; count of bases not matched to a gene: 11. The germline V gene encodes CDR1 SGDLS and CDR2 YYNGEE. CDR3 in DNA: TGTGCCAGCAGCTCACTAGGTCGGGGACTAGCGGGGAGCACAGATACGCAGTATTTT. Translated: CASSSLGRGLAGSTDTQYF.

The chain recombines TRBV18 with TRBJ2-3; TRBD2 aligns across 10 bases. The CDR3 totals 15 residues. CDR1 is KGHSH, CDR2 LQKENI, per germline. J gave up 4 bases and V 3 bases, and 4 bases lay outside the gene matches. The CDR3 loop reads CASSPSAGGADTQYF. The CDR3 coding sequence is TGTGCCAGCTCACCTTCAGCGGGGGGGGCAGATACGCAGTATTTT.

The CDR3 loop is CAGSDRGGSPLHF. As DNA, the CDR3 is TGTGCCGGCTCGGACAGGGGTGGTTCACCCCTCCACTTT. The chain uses TRBV19 and TRBJ1-6; TRBD1 aligns across 9 bases. The CDR3 is 13 amino acids. Losses at the gene ends were 11 bases for V and 9 bases for J; bases not matched to a gene: 8. Germline CDR1 reads LNHDA; CDR2 reads SQIVND (reference sequence).

The chain carries TRBV9 and TRBJ1-1; tentative D call: TRBD1 (5 bases). The CDR3 extends over 15 amino acids. CDR1 SGDLS and CDR2 YYNGEE come from the germline V gene. The V gene lost 1 base and the J gene lost 5 bases, with 15 bases spanning the gap. The CDR3 loop reads CASSVTGGMGTEAFF. CDR3 nucleotide sequence: TGTGCCAGCAGCGTAACTGGGGGGATGGGAACTGAAGCTTTCTTT. The full variable domain, completed using reference TRBV9 and TRBJ1-1, is DSGVTQTPKHLITATGQRVTLRCSPRSGDLSVYWYQQSLDQGLQFLIQYYNGEERAKGNILERFSAQQFPDLHSELNLSSLELGDSALYFCASSVTGGMGTEAFFGQGTRLTVV.

The chain uses TRBV6-1 and TRBJ1-2; possibly TRBD1 for D (5 bases). With 2 bases removed from V and 6 bases from J, the gap between germline ends came to 13 bases. Per germline, CDR1 MNHNS and CDR2 SASEGT. The CDR3 is made up of 14 amino acids. The CDR3 is CASSELGREDGYTF. The CDR3 DNA reads as TGTGCCAGCAGTGAATTGGGGCGAGAGGATGGCTACACCTTC.

V is TRBV7-2 and J is TRBJ1-5, with D possibly TRBD1 on 6 matching bases. Trimming shortened V by 5 bases and J by 7 bases, and 18 bases separated the two germline ends. The CDR3 covers 15 residues. Germline-derived CDR1 and CDR2 are SGHTA and FQGNSA. Written as DNA, the CDR3 is TGTGCCAGCAGCCCGGGGTCGGGGGCAGGGCAGCCCCAGCATTTT. Protein product: CASSPGSGAGQPQHF.

The rearrangement joins TRBV10-3 to TRBJ1-5, with 7 nucleotides matching TRBD1. Losses at the gene ends were 7 bases for V and 7 bases for J; bases not matched to a gene: 13. CDR3 length: 15 amino acids. Germline assignment: CDR1 ENHRY and CDR2 SYGVKD. The CDR3, as DNA: TGTGCCATCAACAGGGGTTCTCGGCAGGGCCAGCCCCAGCATTTT. It translates to CAINRGSRQGQPQHF.

The chain combines TRBV4-1 with TRBJ1-1; D unresolved. V shed 1 base and J shed 8 bases, with 14 bases lying between them. The CDR3 sequence is 14 residues long. The germline V gene has CDR1 MGHRA and CDR2 YSYEKL. The CDR3 bases are TGCGCCAGCAGCCAAGGCCCCCGGGAAATCGAAGCTTTCTTT. Its protein is CASSQGPREIEAFF.

This chain joins TRBV6-5 and TRBJ1-2, with 9 positions matching TRBD1. CDR1 and CDR2 from the germline V gene are MNHEY and SVGAGI. Trimming cost V 10 bases and J 7 bases; bases outside gene matches: 10. This CDR3 comprises 13 residues. Written as DNA, the CDR3 is TGTGCCACCACAGGGGGCGAAATTGGTGGCTACACCTTC. Its protein product is CATTGGEIGGYTF.

The chain combines TRBV3-1 (or the pseudogene TRBV3-2) with TRBJ1-6; no clear D. This CDR3 is 13 amino acids long. V lost 4 bases, J lost 6 bases, and 7 bases lay in between. Looked up from germline, CDR1 is LGHDT and CDR2 is YNNKEL (reference sequence). This chain's CDR3 is CASSREINSPLHF. CDR3 bases: TGTGCCAGCAGCCGGGAGATTAATTCACCCCTCCACTTT.

The genes are TRBV24-1 and TRBJ1-1, with 9 bases aligning to TRBD1. The CDR3 covers 15 residues. V gave up 10 bases and J gave up 2 bases; unmatched junction bases: 10. Germline V gene lookup returns CDR1 KGHDR and CDR2 SFDVKD. Written as DNA, the CDR3 is TGTGCCACTCGTTCACCGGGACAGGGAAACACTGAAGCTTTCTTT. Translating it yields CATRSPGQGNTEAFF.

The chain links TRBV7-2 to TRBJ1-5; 10 nucleotides agree with TRBD1. The CDR3 totals 16 residues. In germline, CDR1 is SGHTA, CDR2 FQGNSA. Unmatched junction bases numbered 8, after V lost 4 bases and J lost 5 bases. The CDR3 DNA reads TGTGCCAGCAGCTCACCGGGACAGGGGATATATCAGCCCCAGCATTTT. Translated, it gives CASSSPGQGIYQPQHF.

The V call is TRBV11-3, the J call TRBJ2-3, with TRBD2 matching over 11 bases. From germline, CDR1 is SGHNT and CDR2 YENEEA. V lost 0 bases to trimming and J lost 5 bases; unmatched junction nucleotides: 4. The CDR3 is 16 residues long. This CDR3 reads CASSLDTSGGLDTQYF. The CDR3 bases are TGTGCCAGCAGCTTAGATACTAGCGGGGGATTAGATACGCAGTATTTT. Full variable domain (missing parts from reference TRBV11-3 and TRBJ2-3): EAGVVQSPRYKIIEKKQPVAFWCNPISGHNTLYWYLQNLGQGPELLIRYENEEAVDDSQLPKDRFSAERLKGVDSTLKIQPAELGDSAVYLCASSLDTSGGLDTQYFGPGTRLTVL.

CDR3 sequence: CASTPGTQGGTEAFF. CDR3 coding DNA: TGTGCCAGCACCCCCGGGACCCAAGGGGGAACTGAAGCTTTCTTT. The rearrangement uses TRBV6-2 or TRBV6-3 and TRBJ1-1, with D possibly matching TRBD1 (6 bases). The V and J ends lost 7 bases and 5 bases respectively, with 20 bases between them. The CDR3 is made up of 15 amino acids. The V gene's germline CDR1 is MNHEY and CDR2 SVGEGT.

The genes are TRBV5-1 and TRBJ2-1; 7 bases match TRBD1. This CDR3 region has 14 residues. The germline CDR1 and CDR2 sequences are SGHRS and YFSETQ. V lost 4 bases and J lost 5; bases outside the gene matches: 6. The CDR3 nucleotides are TGCGCCAGCAGCACCGGACAGGTAGACAATGAGCAGTTCTTC. Translating it yields CASSTGQVDNEQFF.

The chain recombines TRBV7-3 with TRBJ2-7, with 7 bases matching TRBD1. J gave up 7 bases and V 5 bases, and 8 bases lay outside the gene matches. The CDR3 runs 13 residues. Germline assignment: CDR1 SGHTA and CDR2 FQGTGA. The CDR3 here is CASSPGQAREQYF. CDR3 sequence (DNA): TGTGCCAGCAGCCCCGGACAGGCCCGGGAGCAGTACTTC.

The chain links TRBV6-5 to TRBJ1-4; possibly TRBD1 for D (5 bases). The CDR3 is 15 amino acids. Per the germline V gene, CDR1 is MNHEY and CDR2 is SVGAGI. V lost 7 bases to trimming and J lost 5 bases, with 17 bases between them. CDR3: CASTSNRRTNEKLFF. The CDR3 nucleotides are TGTGCCAGCACTAGTAACAGGCGTACCAATGAAAAACTGTTTTTT.